Sequencing of this T cell receptor (beta chain) was carried out in a study of blood T cell repertoires in COVID-19 (dated by TCRdb to between 2020 and 2021). Context from the whole study: Samples from collaborators originated in the United States, Italy and Spain and spanned both the acute and convalescent phases of COVID-19. Samples were obtained from the ongoing ImmuneRACE study (first 160 participants) and from 1,254 subjects provided by 6 global collaborators. The material from the prospective study consisted of cDNA or gDNA derived from T cells, B-cell-depleted T cells, or PBMCs. Where HLA class I and class II types were available, the types were taken from metadata supplied by the sample provider, not from assay-based typing. Sample metadata almost always included a de-identified subject ID, COVID-19 status, age in years and sex. The repertoires were released in a freely available public database intended as a resource for research on the immune response to SARS-CoV-2. The dataset comprised deeply sampled blood TCRbeta repertoires from subjects exposed to, actively infected with, or recovered from COVID-19. Results and caveats for the whole study, not just this receptor: The quantity of clinical and demographic metadata differed by source and by participant and was supplied without curation.

Each collaborating institution followed its own protocols to collect whole blood in K2EDTA tubes. Collaborator samples were shipped for TCRbeta analysis as frozen whole blood, isolated PBMCs, or DNA extracted from either sample type. The immunoSEQ Assay, a bias-controlled multiplex PCR, was used to amplify TCRbeta CDR3 regions from genomic DNA. The authors processed their data as follows. Within the assay, amplification of reference gene primers was used to estimate how many nucleated cells each sample contained. To quantify the absolute abundance of each unique TCRbeta CDR3 rearrangement, sequence reads were collapsed and filtered. For each sample, productive Simpson clonality was calculated by taking the square root of Simpson's diversity index across productive rearrangements. Here the immuneACCESS table is served through TCRdb, limited to in-frame sequences with V and J called. Missing clones are a known gap in these copies; in checked studies unresolved V genes cover under half, and the rest lacks a known reason. From that table come the V and J calls and clone size; the DNA was used to work out D and trimming. The sample has 200,000 to 250,000 clones on record, about 79% of them singletons. The ten top clones hold approximately 10% of the sample.

The V and J ends are trimmed by 1 base and 3 bases, leaving 12 bases between them. Inclusive of the bounding cysteine and phenylalanine, the CDR3 is 15 residues long. The read is trimmed to its CDR3 DNA, 45 bases read in frame from base 1. Via the germline V gene, CDR1 is SGHRS and CDR2 YFSETQ. Worth noting for this clone: The clone's antigen remains unknown. It has no much larger one-base neighbor in the sample; base qualities were not kept.

The TCR was taken from a man in his forties or fifties with active or convalescent COVID-19. Specimen: peripheral blood. The rearranged chain carries TRBV5-1 and TRBJ2-3, with a weak D call of TRBD2 (6 bases match). CDR3 region: CASSLSLARTDTQYF. The sequenced DNA: TGCGCCAGCAGCTTGTCTCTAGCGAGGACAGATACGCAGTATTTT.